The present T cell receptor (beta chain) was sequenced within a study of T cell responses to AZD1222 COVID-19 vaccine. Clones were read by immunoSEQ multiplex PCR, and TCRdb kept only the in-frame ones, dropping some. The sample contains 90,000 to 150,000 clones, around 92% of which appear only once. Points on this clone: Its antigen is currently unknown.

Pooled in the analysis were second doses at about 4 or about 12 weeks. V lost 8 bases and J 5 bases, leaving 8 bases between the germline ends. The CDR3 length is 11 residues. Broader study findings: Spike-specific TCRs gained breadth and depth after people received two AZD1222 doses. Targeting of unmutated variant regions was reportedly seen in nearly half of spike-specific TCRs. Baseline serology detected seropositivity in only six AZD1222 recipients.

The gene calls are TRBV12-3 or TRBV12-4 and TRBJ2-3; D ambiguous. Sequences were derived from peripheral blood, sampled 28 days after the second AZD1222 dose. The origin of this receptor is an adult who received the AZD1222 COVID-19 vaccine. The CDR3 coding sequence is TGTGCCAGCGGCCCTTTAGATACGCAGTATTTT. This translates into CASGPLDTQYF.